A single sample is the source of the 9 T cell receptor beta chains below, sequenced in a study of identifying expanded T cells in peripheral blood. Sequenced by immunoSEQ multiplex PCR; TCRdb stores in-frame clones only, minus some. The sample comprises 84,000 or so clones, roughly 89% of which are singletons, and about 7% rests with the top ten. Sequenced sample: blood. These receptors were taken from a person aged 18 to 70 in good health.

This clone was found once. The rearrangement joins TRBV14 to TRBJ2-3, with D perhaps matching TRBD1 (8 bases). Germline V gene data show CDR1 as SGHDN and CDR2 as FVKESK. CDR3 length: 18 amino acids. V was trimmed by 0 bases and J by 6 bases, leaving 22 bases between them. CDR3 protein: CASSQDADRDYVWDTQYF. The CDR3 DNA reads TGTGCCAGCAGCCAAGACGCGGACAGGGACTATGTATGGGATACGCAGTATTTT.

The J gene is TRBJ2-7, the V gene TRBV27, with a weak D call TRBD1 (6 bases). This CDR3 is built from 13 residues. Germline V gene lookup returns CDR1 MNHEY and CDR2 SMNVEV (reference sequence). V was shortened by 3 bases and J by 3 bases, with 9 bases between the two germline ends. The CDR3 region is CASSLIQGYEQYF. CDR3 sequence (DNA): TGTGCCAGCAGTTTGATACAGGGCTACGAGCAGTACTTC.

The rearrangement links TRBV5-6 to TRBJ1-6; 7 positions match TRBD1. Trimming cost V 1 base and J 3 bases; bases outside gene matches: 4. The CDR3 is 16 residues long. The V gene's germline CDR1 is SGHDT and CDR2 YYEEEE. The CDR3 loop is CASSLSTGDYNSPLHF. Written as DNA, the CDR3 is TGTGCCAGCAGCTTGTCTACAGGGGACTATAATTCACCCCTCCACTTT.

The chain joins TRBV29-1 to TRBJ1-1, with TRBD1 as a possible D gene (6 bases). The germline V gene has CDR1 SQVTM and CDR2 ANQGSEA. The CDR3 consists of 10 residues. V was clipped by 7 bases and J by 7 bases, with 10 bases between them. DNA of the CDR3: TGCAGCGCCCAGACAGGTGAAGCTTTCTTT. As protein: CSAQTGEAFF.

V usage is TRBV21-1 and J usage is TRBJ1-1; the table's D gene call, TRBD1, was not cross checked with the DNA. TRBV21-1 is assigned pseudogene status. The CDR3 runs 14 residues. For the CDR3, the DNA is TGTGCCAGCATATTCCGGACAGTAAACACTGAAGCTTTCTTT. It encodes CASIFRTVNTEAFF.

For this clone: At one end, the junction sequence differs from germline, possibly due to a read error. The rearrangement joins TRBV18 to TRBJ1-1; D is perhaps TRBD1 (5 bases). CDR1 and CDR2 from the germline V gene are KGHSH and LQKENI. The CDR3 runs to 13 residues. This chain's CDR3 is CASSPRDSMPGPF. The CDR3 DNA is TGTGCCAGCTCACCTCGCGATTCGATGCCGGGGCCCTTT.

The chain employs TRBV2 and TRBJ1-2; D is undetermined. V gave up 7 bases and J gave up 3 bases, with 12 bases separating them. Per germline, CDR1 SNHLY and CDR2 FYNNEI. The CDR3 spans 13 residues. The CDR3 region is CASTLGRDYGYTF. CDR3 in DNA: TGTGCCAGCACGCTCGGGCGAGACTATGGCTACACCTTC.

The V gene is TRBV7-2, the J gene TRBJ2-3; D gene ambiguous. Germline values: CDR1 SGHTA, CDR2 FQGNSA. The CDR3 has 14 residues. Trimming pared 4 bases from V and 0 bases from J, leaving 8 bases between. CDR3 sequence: CASSSYLSTDTQYF. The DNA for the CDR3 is TGTGCCAGCAGCTCATACTTAAGCACAGATACGCAGTATTTT.

This CDR3 reads CASRSGGSNYGYTF. For the CDR3, the DNA is TGTGCCAGCAGATCAGGGGGCTCGAACTATGGCTACACCTTC. This sequence joins TRBV2 and TRBJ1-2; 8 bases fit TRBD1. The ends lost 6 bases at V and 2 bases at J; junction bases unmatched: 5. The CDR3 extends over 14 amino acids. CDR1 is SNHLY, CDR2 FYNNEI, per germline.